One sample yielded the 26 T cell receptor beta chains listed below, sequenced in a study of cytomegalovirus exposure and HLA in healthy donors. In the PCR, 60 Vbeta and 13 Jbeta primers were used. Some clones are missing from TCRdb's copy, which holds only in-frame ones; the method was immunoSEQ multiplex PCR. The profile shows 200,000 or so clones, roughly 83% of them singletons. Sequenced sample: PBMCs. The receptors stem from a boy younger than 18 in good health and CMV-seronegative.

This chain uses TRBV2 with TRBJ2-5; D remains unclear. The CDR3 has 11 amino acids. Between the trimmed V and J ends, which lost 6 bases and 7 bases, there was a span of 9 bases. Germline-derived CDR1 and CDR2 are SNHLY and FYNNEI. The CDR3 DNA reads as TGTGCCAGCAGCGGTCCGGGGACCCAGTACTTC. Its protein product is CASSGPGTQYF.

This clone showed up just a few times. The CDR3 sequence: CASSYQSTAANYGYTF. In DNA, the CDR3 is TGTGCCAGCAGTTACCAATCGACAGCCGCTAACTATGGCTACACCTTC. The chain joins TRBV6-5 to TRBJ1-2; tentative D call: TRBD1 (5 bases). The germline CDR1 and CDR2 sequences are MNHEY and SVGAGI. This CDR3 comprises 16 residues. Between the trimmed V and J ends, which lost 2 bases and 0 bases, there was a span of 13 bases.

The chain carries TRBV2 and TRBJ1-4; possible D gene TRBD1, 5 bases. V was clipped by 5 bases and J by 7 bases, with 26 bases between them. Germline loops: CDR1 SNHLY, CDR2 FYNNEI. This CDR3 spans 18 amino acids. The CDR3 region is CASSSRLRALGDIEKLFF. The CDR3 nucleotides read TGTGCCAGCAGTTCCAGATTACGGGCCCTAGGGGATATTGAAAAACTGTTTTTT.

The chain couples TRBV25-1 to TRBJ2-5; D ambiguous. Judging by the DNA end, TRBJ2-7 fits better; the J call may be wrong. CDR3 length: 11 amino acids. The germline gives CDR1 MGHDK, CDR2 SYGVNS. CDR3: CASRTLYEQYF. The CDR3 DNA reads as TGTGCCAGCAGGACACTTTACGAGCAGTACTTC.

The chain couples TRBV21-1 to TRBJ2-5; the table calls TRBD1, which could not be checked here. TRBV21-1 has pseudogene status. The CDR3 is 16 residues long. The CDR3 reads CASRSGTGSAQETQYF. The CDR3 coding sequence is TGTGCCAGCAGATCGGGGACAGGGTCAGCCCAAGAGACCCAGTACTTC.

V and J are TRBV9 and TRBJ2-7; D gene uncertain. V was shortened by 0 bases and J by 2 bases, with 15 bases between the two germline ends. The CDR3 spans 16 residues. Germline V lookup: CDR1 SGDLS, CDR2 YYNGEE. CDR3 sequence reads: CASSVGSRGATYEQYF. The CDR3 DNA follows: TGTGCCAGCAGCGTAGGGAGCAGAGGCGCCACCTACGAGCAGTACTTC.

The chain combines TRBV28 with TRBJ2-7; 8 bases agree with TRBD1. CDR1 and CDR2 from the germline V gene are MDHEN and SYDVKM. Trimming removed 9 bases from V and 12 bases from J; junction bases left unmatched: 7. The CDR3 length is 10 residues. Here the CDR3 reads CASYGQGLYF. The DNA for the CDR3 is TGTGCCAGTTACGGACAGGGCTTGTACTTC.

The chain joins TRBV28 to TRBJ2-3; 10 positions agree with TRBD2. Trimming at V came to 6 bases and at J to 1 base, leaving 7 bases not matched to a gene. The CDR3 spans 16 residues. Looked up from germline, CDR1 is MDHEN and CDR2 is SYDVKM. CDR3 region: CASSPGLAVGTDTQYF. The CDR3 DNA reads TGTGCCAGCAGCCCCGGACTAGCGGTCGGCACAGATACGCAGTATTTT.

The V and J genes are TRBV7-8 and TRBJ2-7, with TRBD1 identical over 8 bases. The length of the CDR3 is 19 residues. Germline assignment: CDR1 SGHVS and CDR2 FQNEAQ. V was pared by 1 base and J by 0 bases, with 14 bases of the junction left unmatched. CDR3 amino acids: CASSLDPGQASSFSYEQYF. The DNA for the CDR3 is TGTGCCAGCAGCTTAGATCCGGGACAGGCTTCGAGTTTCTCCTACGAGCAGTACTTC. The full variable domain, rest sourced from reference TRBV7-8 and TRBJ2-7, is GAGVSQSPRYKVAKRGQDVALRCDPISGHVSLFWYQQALGQGPEFLTYFQNEAQLDKSGLPSDRFFAERPEGSVSTLKIQRTQQEDSAVYLCASSLDPGQASSFSYEQYFGPGTRLTVT.

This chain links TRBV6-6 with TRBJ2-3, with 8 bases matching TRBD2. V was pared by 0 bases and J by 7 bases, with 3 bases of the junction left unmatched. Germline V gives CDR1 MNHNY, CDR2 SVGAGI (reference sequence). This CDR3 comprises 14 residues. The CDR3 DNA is TGTGCCAGCAGTTACTCGAATAGCGGGAATACGCAGTATTTT. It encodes CASSYSNSGNTQYF.

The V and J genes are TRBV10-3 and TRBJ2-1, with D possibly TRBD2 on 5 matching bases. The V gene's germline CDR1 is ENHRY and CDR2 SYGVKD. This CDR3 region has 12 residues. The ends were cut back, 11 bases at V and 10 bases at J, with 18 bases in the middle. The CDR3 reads CAFQATTGEQFF. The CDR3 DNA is TGTGCCTTCCAAGCGACTACCGGAGAGCAGTTCTTC.

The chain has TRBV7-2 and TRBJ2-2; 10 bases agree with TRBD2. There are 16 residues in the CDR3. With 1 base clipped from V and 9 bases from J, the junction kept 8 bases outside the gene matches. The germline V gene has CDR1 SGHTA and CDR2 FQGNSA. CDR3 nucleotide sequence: TGTGCCAGCAGCTTAGTCGGAGCGGGAGGGCCGCGGGAGCTGTTTTTT. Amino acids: CASSLVGAGGPRELFF.

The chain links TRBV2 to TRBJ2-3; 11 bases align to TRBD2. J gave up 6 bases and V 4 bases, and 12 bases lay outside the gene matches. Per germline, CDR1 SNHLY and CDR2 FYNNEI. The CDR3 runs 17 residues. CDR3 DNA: TGTGCCAGCAGTGGGGGCTATGCTAGCGGGGGGCGGGATACGCAGTATTTT. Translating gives CASSGGYASGGRDTQYF.

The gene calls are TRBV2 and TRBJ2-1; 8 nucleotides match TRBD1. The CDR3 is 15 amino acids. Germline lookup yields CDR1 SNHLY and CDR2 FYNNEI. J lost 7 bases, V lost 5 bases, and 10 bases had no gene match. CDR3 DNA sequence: TGTGCCAGCAGTAAGGACAGGGCCCCAGGGAATGAGCAGTTCTTC. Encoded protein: CASSKDRAPGNEQFF.

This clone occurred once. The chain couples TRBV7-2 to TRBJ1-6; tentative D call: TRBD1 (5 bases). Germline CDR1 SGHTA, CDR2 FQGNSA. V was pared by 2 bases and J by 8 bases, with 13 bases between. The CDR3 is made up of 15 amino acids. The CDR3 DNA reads TGTGCCAGCAGCTTATATTCCAGGGAGGATTCACCCCTCCACTTT. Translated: CASSLYSREDSPLHF.

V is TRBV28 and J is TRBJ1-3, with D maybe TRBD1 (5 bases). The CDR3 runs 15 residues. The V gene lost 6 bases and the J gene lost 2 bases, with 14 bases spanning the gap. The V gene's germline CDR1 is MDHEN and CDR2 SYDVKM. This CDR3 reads CASSPRAGAGNTIYF. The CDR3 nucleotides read TGTGCCAGCAGCCCTAGGGCGGGGGCTGGAAACACCATATATTTT.

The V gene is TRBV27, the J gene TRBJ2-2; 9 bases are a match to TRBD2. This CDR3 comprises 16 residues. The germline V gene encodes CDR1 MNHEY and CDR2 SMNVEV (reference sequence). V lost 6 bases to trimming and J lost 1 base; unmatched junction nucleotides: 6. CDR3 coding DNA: TGTGCCAGCAGCCCCCTAGCGGGGAGGAACACCGGGGAGCTGTTTTTT. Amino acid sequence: CASSPLAGRNTGELFF.

The CDR3 protein is CASSQVQDSEKLFF. As DNA, the CDR3 is TGTGCCAGCAGCCAAGTCCAGGACTCTGAAAAACTGTTTTTT. The chain uses TRBV4-2 and TRBJ1-4; no firm D call. Looked up from germline, CDR1 is LGHNA and CDR2 is YNFKEQ. V dropped 1 base and J dropped 7 bases, with 10 bases sitting between them. This CDR3 contains 14 residues.

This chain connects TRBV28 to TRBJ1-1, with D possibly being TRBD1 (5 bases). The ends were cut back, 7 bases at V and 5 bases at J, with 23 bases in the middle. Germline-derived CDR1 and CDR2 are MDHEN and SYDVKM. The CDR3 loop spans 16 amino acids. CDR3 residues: CASTWGGPGFGTEAFF. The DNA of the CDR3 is TGTGCCAGCACTTGGGGGGGTCCTGGCTTTGGAACTGAAGCTTTCTTT.

CDR3 nucleotide sequence: TGTGCCAGCACCAAAGGGGGGGCGTATAACGAGCAGTACTTC. This sequence encodes CASTKGGAYNEQYF. The chain recombines TRBV7-9 with TRBJ2-7; D may be TRBD2 (7 bases). The CDR3 is 14 amino acids. Germline CDR1 and CDR2: SEHNR and FQNEAQ (reference sequence). The V and J ends lost 7 bases and 5 bases respectively, with 18 bases between them.

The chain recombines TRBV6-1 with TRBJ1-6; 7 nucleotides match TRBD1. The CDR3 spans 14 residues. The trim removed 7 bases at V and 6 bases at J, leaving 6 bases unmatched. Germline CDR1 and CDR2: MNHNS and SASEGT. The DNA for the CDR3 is TGTGCCAGCATCACAGACAGGGTTAATTCACCCCTCCACTTT. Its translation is CASITDRVNSPLHF.

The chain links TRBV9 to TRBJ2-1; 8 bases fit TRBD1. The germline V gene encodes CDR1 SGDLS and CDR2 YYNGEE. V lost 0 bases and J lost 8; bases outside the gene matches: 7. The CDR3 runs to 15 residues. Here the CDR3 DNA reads TGTGCCAGCAGCGTAGAGAACAGGGGGGTCGATGAGCAGTTCTTC. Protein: CASSVENRGVDEQFF.

The CDR3 loop is CASSVDNGRGYEQFF. The DNA for the CDR3 is TGTGCCAGCAGCGTAGACAACGGGAGAGGCTATGAGCAGTTCTTC. The gene calls are TRBV9 and TRBJ2-1; D is perhaps TRBD2 (6 bases). Per the germline V gene, CDR1 is SGDLS and CDR2 is YYNGEE. V was cut by 0 bases and J by 8 bases, with 15 bases left in between. The CDR3 has 15 amino acids.

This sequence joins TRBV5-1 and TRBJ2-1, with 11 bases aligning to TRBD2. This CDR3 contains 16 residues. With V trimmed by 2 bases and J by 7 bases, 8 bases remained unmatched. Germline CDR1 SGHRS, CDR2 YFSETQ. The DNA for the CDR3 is TGCGCCAGCAGCTTAGCTTGGGGACTAGCGGTTAATGAGCAGTTCTTC. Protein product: CASSLAWGLAVNEQFF.

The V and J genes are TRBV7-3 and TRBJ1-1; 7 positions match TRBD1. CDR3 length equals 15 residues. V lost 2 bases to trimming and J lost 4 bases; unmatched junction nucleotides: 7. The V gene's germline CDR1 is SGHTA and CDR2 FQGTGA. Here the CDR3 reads CASSLGRGSGTEAFF. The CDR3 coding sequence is TGTGCCAGCAGCTTAGGCAGGGGGTCGGGCACTGAAGCTTTCTTT.

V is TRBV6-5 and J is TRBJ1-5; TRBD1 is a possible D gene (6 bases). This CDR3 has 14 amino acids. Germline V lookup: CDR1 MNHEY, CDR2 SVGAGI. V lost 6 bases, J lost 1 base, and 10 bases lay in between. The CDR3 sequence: CASRTGGSNQPQHF. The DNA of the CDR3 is TGTGCCAGCAGGACAGGCGGCAGCAATCAGCCCCAGCATTTT.